Following are 24 T cell receptor beta chains from one sample sequenced in a study of blood T cell repertoires in COVID-19. TCRdb's copy holds only in-frame clones and misses some; the assay was immunoSEQ multiplex PCR. The sample lists tens of thousands of clones; roughly 90% were seen once. Input material: peripheral blood. The receptors stem from a man aged 55 to 69 with COVID-19, enrolled during active disease.

The chain joins TRBV5-1 to TRBJ2-7; 7 nucleotides agree with TRBD1. The CDR3 spans 14 residues. V gave up 0 bases and J gave up 5 bases; unmatched junction bases: 5. CDR1 is SGHRS, CDR2 YFSETQ, per germline. This chain's CDR3 is CASSLGQGVNEQYF. CDR3 nucleotides: TGCGCCAGCAGCTTGGGCCAGGGGGTTAACGAGCAGTACTTC.

The CDR3 bases are TGCGCCAGCAGCACGGGACTTCCAATGGCGAACACTGAAGCTTTCTTT. Translation gives CASSTGLPMANTEAFF. The V and J genes are TRBV5-1 and TRBJ1-1; weak D call: TRBD1 (5 bases). Germline V gene lookup returns CDR1 SGHRS and CDR2 YFSETQ. The CDR3 runs to 16 residues. Deletions cut 4 bases from V and 1 base from J, with 17 bases between.

V gene TRBV12-3 or TRBV12-4 combines with J gene TRBJ1-5; 7 bases fit TRBD1. After removal of 9 bases from V and 5 bases from J, the junction contained 4 bases not matched to a gene. This CDR3 has 12 residues. CDR3 loop: CASRQGDQPQHF. Here the CDR3 DNA reads TGTGCCAGTAGGCAGGGGGATCAGCCCCAGCATTTT.

This chain uses TRBV5-1 with TRBJ1-5; 7 bases align to TRBD1. In germline, CDR1 is SGHRS, CDR2 YFSETQ. CDR3 length equals 15 residues. Germline trimming cut 0 bases from V and 4 bases from J; bases unmatched to any gene: 4. CDR3 sequence: CASSLEGTANQPQHF. DNA for the CDR3: TGCGCCAGCAGCTTGGAGGGGACAGCGAATCAGCCCCAGCATTTT.

This clone has only one observation. The chain uses TRBV14 and TRBJ1-3, with a possible D match to TRBD1 (5 bases). From germline, CDR1 is SGHDN and CDR2 FVKESK. The CDR3 totals 17 residues. V was clipped by 1 base and J by 3 bases, with 16 bases between them. The CDR3 DNA sequence: TGTGCCAGCAGCCAAGTGCGTAGGGGTGACGTTGGAAACACCATATATTTT. Translated, it gives CASSQVRRGDVGNTIYF.

The chain employs TRBV7-6 and TRBJ1-4; tentative D call: TRBD1 (5 bases). Trimming took off 6 bases at V and 1 base at J, with 9 bases between the two ends. CDR3 size: 14 residues. Per the germline V gene, CDR1 is SGHVS and CDR2 is FNYEAQ. CDR3 nucleotides: TGTGCCAGCAGTCTCGACAGAACTAATGAAAAACTGTTTTTT. Translated, it gives CASSLDRTNEKLFF.

V is TRBV5-1 and J is TRBJ1-1; D is undetermined. V was cut by 5 bases and J by 1 base, with 9 bases left in between. This CDR3 has 13 residues. From germline, CDR1 is SGHRS and CDR2 YFSETQ. The CDR3 protein is CASRTSENTEAFF. The CDR3 nucleotides read TGCGCCAGCAGAACATCAGAGAACACTGAAGCTTTCTTT.

The chain uses TRBV30 and TRBJ1-3, with D possibly TRBD1 on 5 matching bases. V was clipped by 7 bases and J by 0 bases, with 16 bases between them. The CDR3 sequence is 15 residues long. Germline V gene data show CDR1 as GTSNPN and CDR2 as SVGIG (reference sequence). DNA of the CDR3: TGTGCCTTAGAGACAGCGGACTACTCTGGAAACACCATATATTTT. Protein sequence: CALETADYSGNTIYF.

The chain employs TRBV19 and TRBJ1-2, with D perhaps matching TRBD1 (6 bases). The CDR3 runs to 15 residues. Trimming removed 2 bases from V and 1 base from J, with 11 bases in between. CDR1 is LNHDA, CDR2 SQIVND, per germline (reference sequence). The CDR3 here is CASSIIGGDNYGYTF. DNA of the CDR3: TGTGCCAGTAGTATAATAGGGGGTGATAACTATGGCTACACCTTC. The full variable domain, its missing parts supplied by reference TRBV19 and TRBJ1-2, is DGGITQSPKYLFRKEGQNVTLSCEQNLNHDAMYWYRQDPGQGLRLIYYSQIVNDFQKGDIAEGYSVSREKKESFPLTVTSAQKNPTAFYLCASSIIGGDNYGYTFGSGTRLTVV.

This clone was observed once. The chain employs TRBV4-2 and TRBJ2-7; weak D call: TRBD1 (5 bases). The CDR3 is 16 amino acids. Trimming cost V 0 bases and J 1 base, with 13 bases left between them. CDR1 LGHNA and CDR2 YNFKEQ come from the germline V gene. The CDR3 DNA is TGTGCCAGCAGCCAAGATGGGGCAGGGTTGTCCTACGAGCAGTACTTC. Residues: CASSQDGAGLSYEQYF.

The chain joins TRBV15 to TRBJ2-1, with 9 bases matching TRBD2. Trimming removed 0 bases from V and 0 bases from J; junction bases left unmatched: 9. Looked up from germline, CDR1 is LNHNV and CDR2 is YYDKDF (reference sequence). The CDR3 sequence is 19 residues long. The CDR3 DNA is TGTGCCACCAGCAGAGATAGGCGGGAGGGCATGAGCTCCTACAATGAGCAGTTCTTC. It yields the protein CATSRDRREGMSSYNEQFF.

V and J are TRBV5-6 and TRBJ1-2; unclear D gene. CDR1 and CDR2 (germline): SGHDT, YYEEEE. Trimming left V 2 bases short and J 4 bases short, with 12 bases between. This CDR3 spans 14 amino acids. DNA for the CDR3: TGTGCCAGCAGCTTAGGGAGGCGGCTCTATGGCTACACCTTC. Its protein product is CASSLGRRLYGYTF.

The V gene is TRBV5-8, the J gene TRBJ1-5; the D gene is possibly TRBD1 (5 bases). Per germline, CDR1 SGHTS and CDR2 YDEGEE. CDR3 length equals 17 residues. Trimming removed 6 bases at V and 3 bases at J, with 22 bases between. CDR3 DNA: TGTGCCAGCACCGCAGGGAGGCGAACAGCGAACAATCAGCCCCAGCATTTT. This encodes CASTAGRRTANNQPQHF.

This chain connects TRBV5-1 to TRBJ1-5, with 9 bases lining up with TRBD1. This CDR3 is built from 14 residues. CDR1 SGHRS and CDR2 YFSETQ come from the germline V gene. Germline trimming cut 4 bases from V and 5 bases from J; bases unmatched to any gene: 4. The CDR3: CASSPQGADQPQHF. The CDR3, as DNA: TGCGCCAGCAGCCCACAGGGGGCCGATCAGCCCCAGCATTTT.

V is TRBV15 and J is TRBJ1-2; possibly TRBD1 for D (6 bases). Germline values: CDR1 LNHNV, CDR2 YYDKDF (reference sequence). Trimming left V 0 bases short and J 7 bases short, with 15 bases between. The CDR3 has 15 residues. The CDR3 protein is CATSRDVSGASGYTF. The CDR3 nucleotides are TGTGCCACCAGCAGAGATGTGTCAGGGGCATCTGGCTACACCTTC.

J is TRBJ2-2 and V is TRBV11-2, with TRBD2 as a possible D gene (5 bases). Germline V gene data show CDR1 as SGHAT and CDR2 as FQNNGV. The V end lost 2 bases, the J end lost 6 bases, and 7 bases lay between the germline ends. The CDR3 totals 13 residues. This CDR3 reads CASSLRGPGELFF. As DNA, the CDR3 is TGTGCCAGCAGCTTACGAGGGCCCGGGGAGCTGTTTTTT.

The chain is built from TRBV28 and TRBJ2-7; 10 bases line up with TRBD2. Germline-derived CDR1 and CDR2 are MDHEN and SYDVKM. The CDR3 consists of 15 residues. V dropped 6 bases and J dropped 6; count of bases not matched to a gene: 11. The CDR3 coding sequence is TGTGCCAGCAGCATGAACAGCGGGAGGGGTTCCGAGCAGTACTTC. Translated: CASSMNSGRGSEQYF.

This chain connects TRBV4-3 to TRBJ2-7; 7 positions agree with TRBD1. In germline, CDR1 is LGHNA, CDR2 YSLEER. The CDR3 has 19 amino acids. Losses at the gene ends were 0 bases for V and 0 bases for J; bases not matched to a gene: 14. The DNA for the CDR3 is TGCGCCAGCAGCCAAGATCTGGGACAGAAACTTTCTTTCTCCTACGAGCAGTACTTC. Translation gives CASSQDLGQKLSFSYEQYF.

J is TRBJ2-7 and V is TRBV24-1; possible D gene TRBD1, 5 bases. CDR1 is KGHDR, CDR2 SFDVKD, per germline. Between the trimmed V and J ends, which lost 2 bases and 6 bases, there was a span of 16 bases. The CDR3 length is 15 residues. The CDR3 coding sequence is TGTGCCACCAGTGATTCGTTAGGGGATGGTGGCGAGCAGTACTTC. It yields the protein CATSDSLGDGGEQYF.

The chain links TRBV10-3 to TRBJ2-1; D remains ambiguous. Germline CDR1 and CDR2: ENHRY and SYGVKD. V shed 7 bases and J shed 9 bases, with 10 bases lying between them. The CDR3 runs to 11 residues. CDR3 amino acids: CAIMRASEQFF. CDR3 in DNA: TGTGCCATCATGCGAGCGAGTGAGCAGTTCTTC.

This clone was seen a handful of times. The gene calls are TRBV3-1 (or the pseudogene TRBV3-2) and TRBJ2-5; possible D gene TRBD1, 6 bases. Per germline, CDR1 LGHDT and CDR2 YNNKEL (reference sequence). This CDR3 region has 12 residues. V was trimmed by 8 bases and J by 1 base, leaving 8 bases between them. As DNA, the CDR3 is TGTGCCAGCCGGGACACCCAAGAGACCCAGTACTTC. This gives the protein CASRDTQETQYF.

The chain couples TRBV5-1 to TRBJ2-3; 12 bases match TRBD2. Unmatched junction bases numbered 5, after V lost 0 bases and J lost 3 bases. From germline, CDR1 is SGHRS and CDR2 YFSETQ. The length of the CDR3 is 17 residues. CDR3 DNA: TGCGCCAGCAGCTTGGCGACTAGCGGGAGAGCTACAGATACGCAGTATTTT. This sequence encodes CASSLATSGRATDTQYF.

The chain carries TRBV30 and TRBJ1-2; no clear D gene. V shed 0 bases and J shed 7 bases, with 21 bases lying between them. The CDR3 extends over 16 amino acids. CDR1 and CDR2 from the germline V gene are GTSNPN and SVGIG (reference sequence). CDR3 protein: CAWSVEEPGRGGGYTF. The CDR3 DNA reads TGTGCCTGGAGTGTAGAGGAACCCGGCCGCGGCGGTGGCTACACCTTC.

This chain joins TRBV27 and TRBJ1-4; TRBD1 matches 7 bases. CDR1 MNHEY and CDR2 SMNVEV come from the germline V gene (reference sequence). CDR3 length equals 15 residues. The ends lost 5 bases at V and 4 bases at J; junction bases unmatched: 7. The CDR3 loop is CASSLLTGINEKLFF. The CDR3 region has the DNA TGTGCCAGCAGTCTACTGACAGGGATTAATGAAAAACTGTTTTTT.